This TCR beta chain was recorded in a study of T cells in Graves' hyperthyroidism and ophthalmopathy. Study-wide points: Through a model of 13 V-J features, ophthalmopathy was separated from stable hyperthyroidism. The blood repertoire included most of the expanded thyroid clonotypes above 0.001.

This clonotype was found once. Its antigen is undetermined. This CDR3 spans 15 amino acids. V trimming: 5 bases; J trimming: 1 base; junction bases outside the gene matches: 3. Per the germline V gene, CDR1 is MNHEY and CDR2 is SVGEGT. Criteria for exclusion of patients were uncontrolled infection, other autoimmune disease, pregnancy or lactation. TCR beta CDR3 regions were amplified from RNA. Primed by the HTBI set, a first-round RT-PCR was run on the TCR CDR3. From the multiplex PCR reads, TCRdb called clonotypes with MiXCR, one entry per CDR3 protein. The sample lists some 500,000 distinct CDR3 sequences, roughly 16% occurring once.

The sequence was obtained from a woman in her 30s with Graves' ophthalmopathy. This sequence joins TRBV6-2 or TRBV6-3 and TRBJ1-5; 9 nucleotides agree with TRBD1. Sequenced: blood. The CDR3 region has the DNA TGTGCCAGCAGTGCACAGGGGGCGAGCAATCAGCCCCAGCATTTT. It encodes CASSAQGASNQPQHF.